The source of this T cell receptor beta chain is a study of patients and donors after allogeneic stem cell transplantation. Germline CDR1 and CDR2: DFQATT and SNEGSKA (reference sequence). V was cut by 3 bases and J by 1 base, with 4 bases left in between. The CDR3 is 12 amino acids. This clonotype was detected a few times. Via MiXCR, TCRdb re-called the RT-PCR reads, giving one row per CDR3 protein. This sample yields 410,000 or so distinct CDR3 sequences, of which 16% are seen a single time; 7.2% belongs to the top ten. The specimen was blood, either unsorted or a sorted T cell fraction (not recorded which). This sequence joins TRBV20-1 and TRBJ2-4; D gene unclear. The clonotype originates from a human donor who was either an allogeneic HSCT recipient or a stem cell or donor lymphocyte infusion donor (not recorded which). It is not recorded whose cells these are; they may come from a transplant donor. CDR3 residues: CSASAAKNIQYF. The CDR3 nucleotides read TGCAGTGCTAGCGCGGCCAAAAACATTCAGTACTTC.